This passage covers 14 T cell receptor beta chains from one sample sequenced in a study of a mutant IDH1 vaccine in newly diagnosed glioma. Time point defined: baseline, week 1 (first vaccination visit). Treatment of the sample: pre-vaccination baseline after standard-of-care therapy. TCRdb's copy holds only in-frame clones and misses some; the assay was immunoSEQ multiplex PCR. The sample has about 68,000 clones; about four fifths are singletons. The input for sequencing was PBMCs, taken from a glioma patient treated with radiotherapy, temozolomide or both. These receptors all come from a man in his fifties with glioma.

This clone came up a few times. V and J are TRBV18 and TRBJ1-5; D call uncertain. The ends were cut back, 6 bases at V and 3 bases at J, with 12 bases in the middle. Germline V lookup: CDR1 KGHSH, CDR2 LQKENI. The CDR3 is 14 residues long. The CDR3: CASSPNTDNQPQHF. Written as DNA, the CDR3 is TGTGCCAGCTCTCCCAACACCGACAATCAGCCCCAGCATTTT.

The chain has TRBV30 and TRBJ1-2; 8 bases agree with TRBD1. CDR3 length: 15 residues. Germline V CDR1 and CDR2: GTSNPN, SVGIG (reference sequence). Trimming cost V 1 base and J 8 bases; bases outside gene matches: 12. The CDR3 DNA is TGTGCCTGGAGTGAAGTCGTGGCAGGGGGCACGGGCTACACCTTC. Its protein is CAWSEVVAGGTGYTF.

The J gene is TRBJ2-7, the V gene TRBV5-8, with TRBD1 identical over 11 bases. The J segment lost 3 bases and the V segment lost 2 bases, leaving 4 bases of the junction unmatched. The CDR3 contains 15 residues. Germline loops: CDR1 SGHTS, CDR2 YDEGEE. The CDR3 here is CASSLGQGAVYEQYF. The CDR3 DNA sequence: TGTGCCAGCAGCTTAGGACAGGGGGCTGTCTACGAGCAGTACTTC.

The CDR3 sequence is CASSLSPGLNEQFF. The CDR3 DNA reads as TGTGCCAGCAGCTTATCGCCGGGTCTCAATGAGCAGTTCTTC. J is TRBJ2-1 and V is TRBV7-2, with unresolved D. Germline V gives CDR1 SGHTA, CDR2 FQGNSA. CDR3 size: 14 residues. Trimming stripped 2 bases from V and 6 bases from J, with 11 bases between.

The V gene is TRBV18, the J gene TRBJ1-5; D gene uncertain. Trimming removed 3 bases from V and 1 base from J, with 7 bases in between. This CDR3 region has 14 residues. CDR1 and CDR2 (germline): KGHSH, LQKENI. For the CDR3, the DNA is TGTGCCAGCTCACCGACCCAGAGCAATCAGCCCCAGCATTTT. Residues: CASSPTQSNQPQHF.

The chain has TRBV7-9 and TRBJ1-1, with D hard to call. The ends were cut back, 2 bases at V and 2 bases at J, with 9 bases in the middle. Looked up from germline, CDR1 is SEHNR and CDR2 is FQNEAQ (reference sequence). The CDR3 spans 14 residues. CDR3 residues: CASSLKAPNTEAFF. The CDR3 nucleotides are TGTGCCAGCAGCTTAAAGGCCCCTAACACTGAAGCTTTCTTT.

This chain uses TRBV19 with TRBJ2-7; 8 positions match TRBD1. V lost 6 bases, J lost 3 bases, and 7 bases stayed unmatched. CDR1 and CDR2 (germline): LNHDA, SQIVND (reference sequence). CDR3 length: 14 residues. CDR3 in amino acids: CASSPWDRNYEQYF. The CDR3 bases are TGTGCCAGTAGCCCCTGGGACAGGAACTACGAGCAGTACTTC. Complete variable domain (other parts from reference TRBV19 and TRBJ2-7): DGGITQSPKYLFRKEGQNVTLSCEQNLNHDAMYWYRQDPGQGLRLIYYSQIVNDFQKGDIAEGYSVSREKKESFPLTVTSAQKNPTAFYLCASSPWDRNYEQYFGPGTRLTVT.

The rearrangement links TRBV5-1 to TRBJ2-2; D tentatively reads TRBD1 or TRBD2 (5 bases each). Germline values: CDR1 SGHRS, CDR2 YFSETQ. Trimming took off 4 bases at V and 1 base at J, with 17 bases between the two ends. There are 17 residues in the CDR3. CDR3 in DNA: TGCGCCAGCAGCCCGGGATCTTGGGGGATGAACACCGGGGAGCTGTTTTTT. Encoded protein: CASSPGSWGMNTGELFF.

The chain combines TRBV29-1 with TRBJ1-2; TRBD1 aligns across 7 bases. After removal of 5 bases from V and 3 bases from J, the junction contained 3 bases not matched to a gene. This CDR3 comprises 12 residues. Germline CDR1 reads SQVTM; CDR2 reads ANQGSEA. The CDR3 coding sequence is TGCAGCGTTTTGCAGGGGGACTATGGCTACACCTTC. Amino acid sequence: CSVLQGDYGYTF.

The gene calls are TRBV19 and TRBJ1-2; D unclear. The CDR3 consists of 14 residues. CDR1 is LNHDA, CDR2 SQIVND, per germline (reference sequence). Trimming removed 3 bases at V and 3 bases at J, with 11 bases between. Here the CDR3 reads CASSMSRGDYGYTF. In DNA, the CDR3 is TGTGCCAGTAGTATGAGCCGTGGGGACTATGGCTACACCTTC.

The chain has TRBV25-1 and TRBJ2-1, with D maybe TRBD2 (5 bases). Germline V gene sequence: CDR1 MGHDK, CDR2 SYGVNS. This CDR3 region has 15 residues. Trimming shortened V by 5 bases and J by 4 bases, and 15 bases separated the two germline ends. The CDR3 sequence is CASSFRLAKYNEQFF. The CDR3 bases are TGTGCCAGCAGTTTTCGGTTAGCGAAATACAATGAGCAGTTCTTC.

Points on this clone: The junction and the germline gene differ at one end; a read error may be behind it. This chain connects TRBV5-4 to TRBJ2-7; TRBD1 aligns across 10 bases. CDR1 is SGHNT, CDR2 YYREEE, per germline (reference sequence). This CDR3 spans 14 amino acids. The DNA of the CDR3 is TGTGCCAGCAGCGTGGACAGGGGGGGCTTGGGGTTGAACTTC. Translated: CASSVDRGGLGLNF. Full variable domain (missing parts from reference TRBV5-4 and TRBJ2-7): ETGVTQSPTHLIKTRGQQVTLRCSSQSGHNTVSWYQQALGQGPQFIFQYYREEENGRGNFPPRFSGLQFPNYSSELNVNALELDDSALYLCASSVDRGGLGLNFGPGTRLTVT.

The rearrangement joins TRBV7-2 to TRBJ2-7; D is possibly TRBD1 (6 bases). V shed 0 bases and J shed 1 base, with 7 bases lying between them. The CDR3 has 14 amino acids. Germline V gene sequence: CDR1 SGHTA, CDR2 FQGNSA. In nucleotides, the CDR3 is TGTGCCAGCAGCTTAGCCACAGGGTCCTACGAGCAGTACTTC. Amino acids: CASSLATGSYEQYF.

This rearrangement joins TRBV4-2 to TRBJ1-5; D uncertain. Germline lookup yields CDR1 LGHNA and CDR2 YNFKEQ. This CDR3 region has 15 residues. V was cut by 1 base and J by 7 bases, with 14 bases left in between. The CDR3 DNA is TGTGCCAGCAGCCAAGTTGGGCCAGGAATGCAGCCCCAGCATTTT. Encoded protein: CASSQVGPGMQPQHF.